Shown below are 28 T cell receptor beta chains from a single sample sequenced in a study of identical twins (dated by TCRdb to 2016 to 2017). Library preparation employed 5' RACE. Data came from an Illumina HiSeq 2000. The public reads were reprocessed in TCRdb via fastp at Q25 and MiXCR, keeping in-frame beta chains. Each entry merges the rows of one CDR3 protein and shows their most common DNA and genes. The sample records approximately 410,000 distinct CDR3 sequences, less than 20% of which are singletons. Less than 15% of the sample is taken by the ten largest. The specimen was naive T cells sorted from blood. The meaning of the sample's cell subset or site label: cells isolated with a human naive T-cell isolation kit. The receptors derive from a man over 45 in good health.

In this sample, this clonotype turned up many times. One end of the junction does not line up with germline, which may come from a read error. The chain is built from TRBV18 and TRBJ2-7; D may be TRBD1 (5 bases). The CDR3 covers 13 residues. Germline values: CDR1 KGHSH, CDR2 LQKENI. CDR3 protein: CASSPQAEYEQYF. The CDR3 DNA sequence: TGTGCCAGCTCCCCACAGGCCGAATACGAGCAGTACTTC.

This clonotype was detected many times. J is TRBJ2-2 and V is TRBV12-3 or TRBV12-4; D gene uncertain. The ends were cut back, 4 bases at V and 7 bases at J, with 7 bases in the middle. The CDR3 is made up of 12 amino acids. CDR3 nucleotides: TGTGCCAGCAGTTCGTCGGTCGGGGAGCTGTTTTTT. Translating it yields CASSSSVGELFF.

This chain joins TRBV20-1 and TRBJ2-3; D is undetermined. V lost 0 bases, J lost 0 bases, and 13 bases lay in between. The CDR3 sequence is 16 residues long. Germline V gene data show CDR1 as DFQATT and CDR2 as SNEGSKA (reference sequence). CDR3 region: CSARDLGGSSTDTQYF. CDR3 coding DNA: TGCAGTGCTAGAGATCTTGGCGGCTCTAGCACAGATACGCAGTATTTT.

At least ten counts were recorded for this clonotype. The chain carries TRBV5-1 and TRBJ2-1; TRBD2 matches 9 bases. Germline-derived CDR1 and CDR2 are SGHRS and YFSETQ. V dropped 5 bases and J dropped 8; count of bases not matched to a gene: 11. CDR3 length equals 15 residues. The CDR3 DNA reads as TGCGCCAGCAGGGGGTCTAGCGGGATCATCTATGAGCAGTTCTTC. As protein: CASRGSSGIIYEQFF.

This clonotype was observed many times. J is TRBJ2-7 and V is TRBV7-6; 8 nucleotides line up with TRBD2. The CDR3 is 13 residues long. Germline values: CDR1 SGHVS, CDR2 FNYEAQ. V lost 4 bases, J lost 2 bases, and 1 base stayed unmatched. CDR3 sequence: CASSSGLAYEQYF. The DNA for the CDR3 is TGTGCCAGCAGCTCGGGACTAGCCTACGAGCAGTACTTC.

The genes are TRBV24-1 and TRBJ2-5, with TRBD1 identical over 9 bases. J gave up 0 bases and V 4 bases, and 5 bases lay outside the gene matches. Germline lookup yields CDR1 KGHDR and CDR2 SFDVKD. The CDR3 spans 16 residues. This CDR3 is CATSESGTGYQETQYF. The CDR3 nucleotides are TGTGCCACCAGTGAATCCGGGACAGGGTACCAAGAGACCCAGTACTTC.

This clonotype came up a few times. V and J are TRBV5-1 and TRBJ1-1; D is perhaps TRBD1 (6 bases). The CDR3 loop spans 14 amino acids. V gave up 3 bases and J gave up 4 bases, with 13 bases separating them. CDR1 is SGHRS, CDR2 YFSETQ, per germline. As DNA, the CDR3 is TGCGCCAGCAGCTCACAGGGCGCGATCACTGAAGCTTTCTTT. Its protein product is CASSSQGAITEAFF. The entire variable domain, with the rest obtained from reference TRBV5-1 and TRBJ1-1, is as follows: KAGVTQTPRYLIKTRGQQVTLSCSPISGHRSVSWYQQTPGQGLQFLFEYFSETQRNKGNFPGRFSGRQFSNSRSEMNVSTLELGDSALYLCASSSQGAITEAFFGQGTRLTVV.

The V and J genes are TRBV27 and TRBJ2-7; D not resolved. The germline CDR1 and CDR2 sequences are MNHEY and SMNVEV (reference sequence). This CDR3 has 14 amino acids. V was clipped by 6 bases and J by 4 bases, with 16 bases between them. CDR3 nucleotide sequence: TGTGCCAGCAGCCCTTTGGTCTCCGGTTACGAGCAGTACTTC. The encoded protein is CASSPLVSGYEQYF.

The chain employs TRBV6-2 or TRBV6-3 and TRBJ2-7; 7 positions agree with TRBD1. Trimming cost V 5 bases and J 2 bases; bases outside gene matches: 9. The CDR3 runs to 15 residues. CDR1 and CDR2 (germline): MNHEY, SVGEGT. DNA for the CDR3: TGTGCCAGCAGTGCTCGAGACAGGGTCCCCTACGAGCAGTACTTC. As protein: CASSARDRVPYEQYF.

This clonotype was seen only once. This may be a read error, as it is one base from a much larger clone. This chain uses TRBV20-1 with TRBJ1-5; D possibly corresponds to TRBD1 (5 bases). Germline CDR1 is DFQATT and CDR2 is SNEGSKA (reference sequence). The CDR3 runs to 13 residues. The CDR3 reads CSAIRDPNQPHHF. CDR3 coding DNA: TGCAGTGCTATAAGGGACCCGAATCAGCCCCACCATTTT.

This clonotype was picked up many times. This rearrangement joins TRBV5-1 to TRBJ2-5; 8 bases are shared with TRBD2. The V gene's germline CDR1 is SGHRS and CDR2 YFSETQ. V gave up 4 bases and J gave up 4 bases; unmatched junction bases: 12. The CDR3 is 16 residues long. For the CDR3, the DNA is TGCGCCAGCAGCAGTCGGAAGCGGGGGCAGGGAGAGACCCAGTACTTC. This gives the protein CASSSRKRGQGETQYF.

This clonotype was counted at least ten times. This chain's CDR3 is CASSVEGGRGNTIYF. For the CDR3, the DNA is TGTGCCAGCAGCGTAGAAGGGGGCAGGGGAAACACCATATATTTT. The chain is built from TRBV9 and TRBJ1-3, with 7 bases fitting TRBD1. The CDR3 runs to 15 residues. J lost 4 bases, V lost 0 bases, and 4 bases had no gene match. Germline CDR1 SGDLS, CDR2 YYNGEE.

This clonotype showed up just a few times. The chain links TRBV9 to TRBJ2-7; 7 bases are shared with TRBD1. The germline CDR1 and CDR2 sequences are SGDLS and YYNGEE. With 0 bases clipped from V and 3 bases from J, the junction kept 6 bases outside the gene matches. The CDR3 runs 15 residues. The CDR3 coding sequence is TGTGCCAGCAGCGTAGGAATAGGGGGCTACTACGAGCAGTACTTC. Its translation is CASSVGIGGYYEQYF.

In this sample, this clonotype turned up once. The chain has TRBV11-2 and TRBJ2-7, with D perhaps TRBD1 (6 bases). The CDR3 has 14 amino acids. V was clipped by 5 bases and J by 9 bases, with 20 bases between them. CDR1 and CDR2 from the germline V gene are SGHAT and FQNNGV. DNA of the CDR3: TGTGCCAGCAGCACGGACAGTCGGATCCACGGGCAGTACTTC. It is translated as CASSTDSRIHGQYF.

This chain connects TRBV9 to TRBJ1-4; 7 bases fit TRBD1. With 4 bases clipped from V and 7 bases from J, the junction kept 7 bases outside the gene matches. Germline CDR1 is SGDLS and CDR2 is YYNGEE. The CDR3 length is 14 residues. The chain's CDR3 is CASSPGGRSEKLFF. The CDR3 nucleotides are TGTGCCAGCAGCCCAGGGGGAAGGAGTGAAAAACTGTTTTTT.

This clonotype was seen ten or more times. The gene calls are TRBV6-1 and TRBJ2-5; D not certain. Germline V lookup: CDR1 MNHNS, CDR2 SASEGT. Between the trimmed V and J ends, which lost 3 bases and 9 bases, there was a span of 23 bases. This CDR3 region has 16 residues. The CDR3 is CASSDFIEDPWSPQYF. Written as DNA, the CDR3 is TGTGCCAGCAGTGATTTCATAGAAGACCCCTGGTCGCCCCAGTACTTC.

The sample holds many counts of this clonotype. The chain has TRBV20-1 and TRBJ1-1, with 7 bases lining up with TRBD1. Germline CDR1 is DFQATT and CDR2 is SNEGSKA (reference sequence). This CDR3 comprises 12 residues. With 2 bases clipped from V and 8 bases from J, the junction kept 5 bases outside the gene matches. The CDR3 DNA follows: TGCAGTGCTAGAACAGGGGTCCGAGAAGCTTTCTTT. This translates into CSARTGVREAFF.

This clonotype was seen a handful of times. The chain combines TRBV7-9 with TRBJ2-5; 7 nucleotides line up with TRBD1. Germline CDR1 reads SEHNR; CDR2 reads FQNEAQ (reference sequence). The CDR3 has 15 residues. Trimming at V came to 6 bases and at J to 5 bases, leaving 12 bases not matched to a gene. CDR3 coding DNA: TGTGCCAGCAGGCCTGTTAGGGGGCGCACGGAGACCCAGTACTTC. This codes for CASRPVRGRTETQYF.

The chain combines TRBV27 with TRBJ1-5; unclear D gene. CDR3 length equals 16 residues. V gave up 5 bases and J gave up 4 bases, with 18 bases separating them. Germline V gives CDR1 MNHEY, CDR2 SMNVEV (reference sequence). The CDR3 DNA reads TGTGCCAGCAGTACGGGAGGGCCCCGGGAGAATCAGCCCCAGCATTTT. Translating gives CASSTGGPRENQPQHF.

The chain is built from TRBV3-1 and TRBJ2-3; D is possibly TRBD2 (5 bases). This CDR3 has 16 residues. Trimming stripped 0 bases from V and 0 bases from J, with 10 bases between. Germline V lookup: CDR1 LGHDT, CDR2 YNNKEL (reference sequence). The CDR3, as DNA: TGTGCCAGCAGCCAAGAATTAACGGGGAGCACAGATACGCAGTATTTT. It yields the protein CASSQELTGSTDTQYF.

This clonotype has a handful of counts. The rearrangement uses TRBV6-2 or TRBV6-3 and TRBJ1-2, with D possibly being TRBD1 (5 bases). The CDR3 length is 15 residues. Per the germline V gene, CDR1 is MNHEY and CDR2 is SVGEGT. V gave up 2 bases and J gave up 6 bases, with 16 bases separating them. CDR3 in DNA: TGTGCCAGCAGTTACAGGGGCGGACTCTCTAATGGCTACACCTTC. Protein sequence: CASSYRGGLSNGYTF.

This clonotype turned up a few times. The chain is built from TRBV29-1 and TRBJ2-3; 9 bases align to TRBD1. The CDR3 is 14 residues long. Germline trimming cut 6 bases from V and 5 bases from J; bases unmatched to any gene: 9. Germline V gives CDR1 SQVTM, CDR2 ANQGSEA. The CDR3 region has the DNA TGCAGCGTCGAGGGACAGGGTCGTATAGATACGCAGTATTTT. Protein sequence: CSVEGQGRIDTQYF.

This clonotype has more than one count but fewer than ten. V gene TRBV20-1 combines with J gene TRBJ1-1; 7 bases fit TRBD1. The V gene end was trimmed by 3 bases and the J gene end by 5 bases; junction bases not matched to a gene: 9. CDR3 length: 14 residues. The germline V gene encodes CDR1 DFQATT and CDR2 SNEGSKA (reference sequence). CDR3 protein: CSARVWTGKTEAFF. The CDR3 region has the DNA TGCAGTGCTAGGGTTTGGACAGGAAAAACTGAAGCTTTCTTT.

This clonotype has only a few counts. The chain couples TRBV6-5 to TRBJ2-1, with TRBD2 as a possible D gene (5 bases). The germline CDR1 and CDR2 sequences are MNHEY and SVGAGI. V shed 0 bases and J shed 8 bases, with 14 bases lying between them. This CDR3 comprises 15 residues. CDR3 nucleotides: TGTGCCAGCAGTTACTCCGGGATCATCGGGGATGAGCAGTTCTTC. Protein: CASSYSGIIGDEQFF.

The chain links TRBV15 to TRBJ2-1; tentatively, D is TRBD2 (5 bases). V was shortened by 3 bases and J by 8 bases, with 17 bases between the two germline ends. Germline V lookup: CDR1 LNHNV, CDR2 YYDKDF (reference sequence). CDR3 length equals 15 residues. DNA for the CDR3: TGTGCCACCAGCAGTCGTTTGGCAGCGGAAGATGAGCAGTTCTTC. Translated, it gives CATSSRLAAEDEQFF.

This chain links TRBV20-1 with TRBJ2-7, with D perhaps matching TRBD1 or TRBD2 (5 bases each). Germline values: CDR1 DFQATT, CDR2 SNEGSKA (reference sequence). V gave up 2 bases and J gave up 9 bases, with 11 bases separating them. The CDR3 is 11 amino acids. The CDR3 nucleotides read TGCAGTGCTAGAAGGGACCTGGGGCAGTACTTC. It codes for CSARRDLGQYF.

In nucleotides, the CDR3 is TGCGCCAGCAGCTTGGAGGGACAGTTAGGCTACAATGAGCAGTTCTTC. Its protein is CASSLEGQLGYNEQFF. V gene TRBV5-1 combines with J gene TRBJ2-1; TRBD1 aligns across 7 bases. The junction had 6 bases not matched to a gene; V was cut back by 0 bases and J by 3 bases. The germline V gene has CDR1 SGHRS and CDR2 YFSETQ. The CDR3 sequence is 16 residues long.

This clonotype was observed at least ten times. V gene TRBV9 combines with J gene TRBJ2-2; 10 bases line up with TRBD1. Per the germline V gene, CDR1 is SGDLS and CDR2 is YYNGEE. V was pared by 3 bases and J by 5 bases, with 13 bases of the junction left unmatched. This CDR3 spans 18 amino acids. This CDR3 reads CASSGSFTGTGVTGELFF. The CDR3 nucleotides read TGTGCCAGCAGCGGATCATTTACCGGGACAGGGGTTACCGGGGAGCTGTTTTTT.